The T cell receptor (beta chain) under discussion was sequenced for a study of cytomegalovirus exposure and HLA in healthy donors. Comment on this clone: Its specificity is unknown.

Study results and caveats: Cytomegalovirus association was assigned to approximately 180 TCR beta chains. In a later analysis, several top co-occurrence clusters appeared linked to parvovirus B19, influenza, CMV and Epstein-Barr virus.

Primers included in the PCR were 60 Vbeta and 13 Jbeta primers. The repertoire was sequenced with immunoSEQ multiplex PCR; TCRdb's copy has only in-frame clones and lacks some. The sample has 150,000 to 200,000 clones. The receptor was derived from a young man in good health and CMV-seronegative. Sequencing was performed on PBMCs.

This chain's CDR3 is CASSPPRDTRNYGYTF. The CDR3 nucleotides are TGTGCCAGCAGCCCTCCTAGGGACACCCGTAACTATGGCTACACCTTC. The gene calls are TRBV11-2 and TRBJ1-2; perhaps TRBD1 as D (6 bases). Trimming took off 5 bases at V and 1 base at J, with 17 bases between the two ends. The CDR3 consists of 16 residues. Germline V gives CDR1 SGHAT, CDR2 FQNNGV.